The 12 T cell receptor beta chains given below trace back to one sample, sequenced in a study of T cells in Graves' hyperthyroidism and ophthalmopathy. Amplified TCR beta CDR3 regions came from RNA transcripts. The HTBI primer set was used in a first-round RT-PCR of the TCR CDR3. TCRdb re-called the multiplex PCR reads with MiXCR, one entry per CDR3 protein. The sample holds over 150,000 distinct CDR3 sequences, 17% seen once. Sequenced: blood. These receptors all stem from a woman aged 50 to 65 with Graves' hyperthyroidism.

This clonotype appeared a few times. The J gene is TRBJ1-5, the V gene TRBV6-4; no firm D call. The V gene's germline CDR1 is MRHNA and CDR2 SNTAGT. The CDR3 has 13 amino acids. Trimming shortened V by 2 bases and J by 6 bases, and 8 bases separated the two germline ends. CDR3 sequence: CASSDREGQPQHF. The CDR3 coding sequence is TGTGCCAGCAGTGACAGGGAGGGTCAGCCCCAGCATTTT.

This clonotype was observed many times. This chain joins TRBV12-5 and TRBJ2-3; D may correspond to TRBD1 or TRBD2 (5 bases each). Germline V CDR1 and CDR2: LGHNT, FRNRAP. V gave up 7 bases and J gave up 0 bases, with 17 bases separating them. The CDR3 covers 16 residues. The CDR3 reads CASALQPGRSTDTQYF. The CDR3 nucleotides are TGTGCTAGTGCCCTGCAACCGGGACGGAGCACAGATACGCAGTATTTT.

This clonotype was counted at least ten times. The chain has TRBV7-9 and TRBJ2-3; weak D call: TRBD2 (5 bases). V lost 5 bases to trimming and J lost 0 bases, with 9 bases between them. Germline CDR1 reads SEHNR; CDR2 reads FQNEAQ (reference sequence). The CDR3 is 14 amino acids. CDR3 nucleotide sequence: TGTGCCAGCAGCGAGGGCGGGAGCACAGATACGCAGTATTTT. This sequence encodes CASSEGGSTDTQYF.

CDR3 region: CASSPDPNTGELFF. The CDR3, as DNA: TGTGCCAGCAGCCCCGACCCTAACACCGGGGAGCTGTTTTTT. V gene TRBV12-3 or TRBV12-4 combines with J gene TRBJ2-2; D gene ambiguous. The CDR3 extends over 14 amino acids. Trimming stripped 6 bases from V and 2 bases from J, with 10 bases between.

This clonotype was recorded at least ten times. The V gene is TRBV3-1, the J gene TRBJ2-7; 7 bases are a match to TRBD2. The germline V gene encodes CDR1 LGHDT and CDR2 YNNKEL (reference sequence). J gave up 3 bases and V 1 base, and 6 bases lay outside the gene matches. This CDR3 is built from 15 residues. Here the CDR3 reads CASSQGGLADYEQYF. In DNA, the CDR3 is TGTGCCAGCAGCCAAGGGGGCCTAGCGGACTACGAGCAGTACTTC.

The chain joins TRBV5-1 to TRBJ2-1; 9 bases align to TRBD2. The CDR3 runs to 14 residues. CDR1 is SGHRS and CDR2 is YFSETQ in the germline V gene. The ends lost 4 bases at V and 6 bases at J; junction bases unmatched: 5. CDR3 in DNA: TGCGCCAGCAGCCGTCCAGCGGGAGGCAATGAGCAGTTCTTC. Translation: CASSRPAGGNEQFF. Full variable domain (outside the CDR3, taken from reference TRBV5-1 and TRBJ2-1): KAGVTQTPRYLIKTRGQQVTLSCSPISGHRSVSWYQQTPGQGLQFLFEYFSETQRNKGNFPGRFSGRQFSNSRSEMNVSTLELGDSALYLCASSRPAGGNEQFFGPGTRLTVL.

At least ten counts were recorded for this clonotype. This chain's CDR3 is CAGERGNTIYF. The CDR3, as DNA: TGTGCCGGAGAAAGGGGGAACACCATATATTTT. The rearrangement joins TRBV12-3 or TRBV12-4 to TRBJ1-3; a weak D match, TRBD1 (6 bases). V lost 11 bases and J 7 bases, leaving 12 bases between the germline ends. The CDR3 is made up of 11 amino acids.

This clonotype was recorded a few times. CDR3 amino acids: CASSLTSRGTSGAGQFF. The CDR3 DNA reads TGTGCCAGCAGCTTAACGTCTAGGGGGACTAGCGGGGCTGGGCAGTTCTTC. The chain employs TRBV7-9 and TRBJ2-1; 13 positions agree with TRBD2. CDR3 length equals 17 residues. The V gene's germline CDR1 is SEHNR and CDR2 FQNEAQ (reference sequence). V shed 2 bases, J shed 12 bases, and the junction held 13 bases outside the gene matches. The complete variable domain, with remaining parts taken from reference TRBV7-9 and TRBJ2-1, reads DTGVSQNPRHKITKRGQNVTFRCDPISEHNRLYWYRQTLGQGPEFLTYFQNEAQLEKSRLLSDRFSAERPKGSFSTLEIQRTEQGDSAMYLCASSLTSRGTSGAGQFFGPGTRLTVL.

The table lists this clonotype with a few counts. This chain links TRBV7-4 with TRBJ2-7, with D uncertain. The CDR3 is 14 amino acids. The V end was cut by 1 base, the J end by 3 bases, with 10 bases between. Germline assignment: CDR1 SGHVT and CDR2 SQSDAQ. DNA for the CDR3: TGTGCCAGCAGCTTAGTTCAACAGCACTACGAGCAGTACTTC. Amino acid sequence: CASSLVQQHYEQYF.

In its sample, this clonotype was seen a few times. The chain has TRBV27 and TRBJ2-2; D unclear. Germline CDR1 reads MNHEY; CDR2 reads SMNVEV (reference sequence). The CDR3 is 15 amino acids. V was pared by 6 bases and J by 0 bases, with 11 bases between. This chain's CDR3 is CASSLRHPNTGELFF. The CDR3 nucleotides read TGTGCCAGCAGCTTGCGACACCCGAACACCGGGGAGCTGTTTTTT.

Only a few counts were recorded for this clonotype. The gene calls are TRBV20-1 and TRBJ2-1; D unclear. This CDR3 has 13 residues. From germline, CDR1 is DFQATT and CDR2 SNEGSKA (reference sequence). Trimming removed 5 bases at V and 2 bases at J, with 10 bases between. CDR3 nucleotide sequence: TGCAGTGCTTCAGGAACAGCCTACAATGAGCAGTTCTTC. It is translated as CSASGTAYNEQFF.

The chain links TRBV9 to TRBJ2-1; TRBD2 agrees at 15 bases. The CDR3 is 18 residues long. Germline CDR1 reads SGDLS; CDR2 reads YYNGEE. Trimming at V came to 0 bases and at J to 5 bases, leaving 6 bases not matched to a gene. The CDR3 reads CASSVGGLAGGLHNEQFF. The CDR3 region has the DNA TGTGCCAGCAGCGTAGGGGGACTAGCGGGAGGCCTTCACAATGAGCAGTTCTTC.